The 19 T cell receptor beta chains in this list originate from one sample, sequenced in a study of neurological immune-mediated disorders (dated 2019 in TCRdb). Library generation was performed with 5' RACE. The instrument was an Illumina HiSeq 2500. TCRdb took the public reads, trimmed them with fastp at Q25, ran MiXCR for clone calling and kept in-frame beta chains. Rows matching on CDR3 protein sequence are summarized as one entry with the most common DNA and genes. This sample gives around 64,000 distinct CDR3 sequences in total; more than 3% of them show up just once. Under 6.5% of the sample belongs to the ten largest clones. Input material: PBMCs. The origin of the receptors is a woman between 50 and 59 years old with multiple sclerosis.

This clonotype was picked up a small number of times. The chain is built from TRBV20-1 and TRBJ2-7; D is perhaps TRBD2 (5 bases). This CDR3 contains 15 residues. The V gene lost 0 bases and the J gene lost 1 base, with 13 bases spanning the gap. Germline V gives CDR1 DFQATT, CDR2 SNEGSKA (reference sequence). The CDR3 is CSARDSGLLSYEQYF. The CDR3 DNA reads TGCAGTGCTAGAGATAGTGGACTCTTATCCTACGAGCAGTACTTC.

This clonotype was counted ten times or more. The CDR3 loop is CATSDGRGHDGYTF. The DNA for the CDR3 is TGTGCCACCAGTGATGGTAGGGGGCATGATGGCTACACCTTC. The V and J genes are TRBV24-1 and TRBJ1-2, with TRBD1 identical over 7 bases. Germline lookup yields CDR1 KGHDR and CDR2 SFDVKD. The V segment lost 3 bases and the J segment 6 bases; nucleotides outside the gene matches: 6. The CDR3 has 14 amino acids.

This clonotype was seen many times. The chain recombines TRBV7-2 with TRBJ2-7; 9 bases agree with TRBD2. The CDR3 spans 15 residues. With V trimmed by 5 bases and J by 0 bases, 5 bases remained unmatched. Per germline, CDR1 SGHTA and CDR2 FQGNSA. CDR3 bases: TGTGCCAGCAGCACTAGCGGGCGAAGCTCCTACGAGCAGTACTTC. Its protein product is CASSTSGRSSYEQYF. The full variable domain, rest sourced from reference TRBV7-2 and TRBJ2-7, is GAGVSQSPSNKVTEKGKDVELRCDPISGHTALYWYRQSLGQGLEFLIYFQGNSAPDKSGLPSDRFSAERTGGSVSTLTIQRTQQEDSAVYLCASSTSGRSSYEQYFGPGTRLTVT.

This clonotype was detected ten times or more. The chain uses TRBV5-1 and TRBJ2-2, with 10 bases identical to TRBD2. Germline-derived CDR1 and CDR2 are SGHRS and YFSETQ. The CDR3 spans 18 residues. Trimming took 2 bases from V and 5 from J; bases not matched to a gene: 12. For the CDR3, the DNA is TGCGCCAGCAGCTTCTATGGTCTAGCGGGGGCGGAGACCGGGGAGCTGTTTTTT. Translation gives CASSFYGLAGAETGELFF.

In this sample, this clonotype turned up many times. The rearrangement links TRBV7-2 to TRBJ2-2; no firm D call. Trimming cost V 2 bases and J 7 bases, with 5 bases left between them. The CDR3 length is 12 residues. Germline loops: CDR1 SGHTA, CDR2 FQGNSA. For the CDR3, the DNA is TGTGCCAGCAGCTTAAGGCTCGGGGAGCTGTTTTTT. Its protein is CASSLRLGELFF.

This clonotype was seen ten or more times. This sequence joins TRBV6-7 and TRBJ1-4, with 8 bases aligning to TRBD1. TRBV6-7 is known as an ORF, though its function is uncertain. J lost 7 bases, V lost 0 bases, and 7 bases had no gene match. This CDR3 is built from 16 residues. The CDR3 region has the DNA TGTGCCAGCAGTTACTCCGTAAGCGACAGGGGTGAAAAACTGTTTTTT. It specifies CASSYSVSDRGEKLFF.

Many counts were recorded for this clonotype. V and J are TRBV7-2 and TRBJ2-4; 10 nucleotides agree with TRBD1. The CDR3 sequence is 19 residues long. Germline-derived CDR1 and CDR2 are SGHTA and FQGNSA. V gave up 1 base and J gave up 2 bases; unmatched junction bases: 11. The CDR3: CASSLGQGAVGLTKNIQYF. The CDR3 nucleotides are TGTGCCAGCAGCTTAGGACAGGGGGCGGTCGGGTTGACCAAAAACATTCAGTACTTC.

This clonotype was found many times. This chain connects TRBV20-1 to TRBJ1-6; no clear D. The CDR3 spans 14 residues. Between the trimmed V and J ends, which lost 6 bases and 5 bases, there was a span of 14 bases. Germline CDR1 DFQATT, CDR2 SNEGSKA (reference sequence). The CDR3 is CSASDRGHNSPLHF. As DNA, the CDR3 is TGCAGTGCCAGTGACCGAGGTCATAATTCACCCCTCCACTTT.

There are many counts of this clonotype. The chain recombines TRBV7-2 with TRBJ2-5; 7 bases agree with TRBD2. CDR1 is SGHTA and CDR2 is FQGNSA in the germline V gene. The CDR3 has 14 amino acids. Unmatched junction bases numbered 10, after V lost 5 bases and J lost 7 bases. CDR3 sequence (DNA): TGTGCCAGCAGCCAGCGGACTAGTTTAGGGACCCAGTACTTC. Translated: CASSQRTSLGTQYF.

This clonotype showed up many times. Here the CDR3 reads CASSYQRGVRETQYF. The CDR3 region has the DNA TGTGCCAGCAGCTACCAGCGGGGGGTAAGGGAGACCCAGTACTTC. The chain links TRBV5-6 to TRBJ2-5; 9 nucleotides agree with TRBD2. Germline values: CDR1 SGHDT, CDR2 YYEEEE. J was trimmed by 5 bases and V by 3 bases; bases with no gene match: 8. This CDR3 is built from 15 residues.

The sample holds many counts of this clonotype. The gene calls are TRBV20-1 and TRBJ2-3; TRBD1 agrees at 7 bases. CDR3 length: 13 amino acids. Trimming took 5 bases from V and 2 from J; bases not matched to a gene: 4. Germline V gene data show CDR1 as DFQATT and CDR2 as SNEGSKA (reference sequence). The CDR3 DNA follows: TGCAGTGCTTCGGACAGGTACACAGATACGCAGTATTTT. As protein: CSASDRYTDTQYF.

This clonotype has ten or more counts. The chain carries TRBV7-2 and TRBJ1-2; the D is unclear. The V gene's germline CDR1 is SGHTA and CDR2 FQGNSA. The germline V and J ends were trimmed by 7 bases and 0 bases, with 15 bases remaining between them. The CDR3 consists of 15 residues. The CDR3 spells CASTLRGGSNYGYTF. CDR3 DNA: TGTGCCAGCACCCTTCGGGGAGGGTCTAACTATGGCTACACCTTC.

This clonotype was seen ten or more times. V is TRBV4-2 and J is TRBJ2-3, with D hard to call. Germline V gene sequence: CDR1 LGHNA, CDR2 YNFKEQ. The CDR3 is made up of 13 amino acids. Trimming removed 4 bases at V and 6 bases at J, with 11 bases between. In DNA, the CDR3 is TGTGCCAGCAGCCTGGACCCGGACGATACGCAGTATTTT. As protein: CASSLDPDDTQYF.

This clonotype was detected many times. This chain links TRBV20-1 with TRBJ2-2, with 9 bases fitting TRBD2. The V gene's germline CDR1 is DFQATT and CDR2 SNEGSKA (reference sequence). J was trimmed by 0 bases and V by 4 bases; bases with no gene match: 9. The CDR3 is 17 residues long. The CDR3 loop is CSATKASGEANTGELFF. For the CDR3, the DNA is TGCAGTGCTACCAAAGCTAGCGGGGAAGCGAACACCGGGGAGCTGTTTTTT.

Ten or more counts support this clonotype. The chain couples TRBV20-1 to TRBJ2-4, with TRBD2 as a possible D gene (5 bases). CDR1 DFQATT and CDR2 SNEGSKA come from the germline V gene (reference sequence). The CDR3 spans 16 residues. Deletions cut 7 bases from V and 0 bases from J, with 19 bases between. CDR3 nucleotide sequence: TGCAGTGTCGAAGGACTTGTTTATCTAGCCAAAAACATTCAGTACTTC. The encoded protein is CSVEGLVYLAKNIQYF.

This clonotype has a count of ten or more. The gene calls are TRBV12-3 or TRBV12-4 and TRBJ2-2; maybe TRBD1 (7 bases). The V end was cut by 4 bases, the J end by 6 bases, with 12 bases between. The CDR3 sequence is 14 residues long. CDR3 nucleotide sequence: TGTGCCAGCAGTTCTAGCAGGGGGGCCGGGGAGCTGTTTTTT. Translated: CASSSSRGAGELFF.

This clonotype was seen ten or more times. The V and J genes are TRBV6-6 and TRBJ2-2; D possibly corresponds to TRBD1 (6 bases). The CDR3 spans 17 residues. Germline V CDR1 and CDR2: MNHNY, SVGAGI (reference sequence). V lost 0 bases and J 5 bases, leaving 16 bases between the germline ends. The CDR3 coding sequence is TGTGCCAGCAGTTACTCGATAACAGGGTGGGGGACCGGGGAGCTGTTTTTT. This translates into CASSYSITGWGTGELFF.

Many counts were recorded for this clonotype. This rearrangement joins TRBV29-1 to TRBJ1-4, with D tentatively TRBD1 (6 bases). The CDR3 consists of 14 residues. Germline V gene data show CDR1 as SQVTM and CDR2 as ANQGSEA. Trimming left V 6 bases short and J 5 bases short, with 16 bases between. The CDR3 DNA reads TGCAGCGTAACCTACAGGGCGGGGAATGAAAAACTGTTTTTT. Residues: CSVTYRAGNEKLFF.

This clonotype was detected many times. The chain couples TRBV25-1 to TRBJ2-3, with TRBD2 identical over 7 bases. This CDR3 region has 18 residues. Germline V CDR1 and CDR2: MGHDK, SYGVNS. Trimming removed 5 bases from V and 0 bases from J; junction bases left unmatched: 14. This CDR3 reads CASSQWSGGAWSTDTQYF. CDR3 coding DNA: TGTGCCAGCAGTCAATGGTCGGGGGGAGCCTGGAGCACAGATACGCAGTATTTT.